Sequencing of this T cell receptor (beta chain) was carried out in a study of blood T cell repertoires in COVID-19. As for the study in general: There were acute and convalescent COVID-19 samples, and they came from the United States, Italy and Spain. In each case, the material was cDNA or gDNA derived from T cells, B-cell-depleted T cells, or PBMCs.

The authors' processing: Amplification from reference gene primers served as the basis for estimated nucleated cell counts. Generated by immunoSEQ multiplex PCR, the TCRdb table keeps only in-frame clones and is missing some. The DNA gave D and trimming, while V, J and clone size come from that table. The sample has fewer than 80,000 clones; roughly 89% are singletons. The CDR3 has 15 amino acids. V was clipped by 3 bases and J by 7 bases, with 15 bases between them. The V gene's germline CDR1 is MGHRA and CDR2 YSYEKL. The chain is built from TRBV4-1 and TRBJ2-2; D is possibly TRBD2 (5 bases). The specimen sequenced was peripheral blood. This receptor was obtained from a human donor in a cohort sampled during active COVID-19. The chain's CDR3 is CASSQRSGDRGELFF. The CDR3 DNA sequence: TGCGCCAGCAGCCAGAGGTCCGGGGATCGCGGGGAGCTGTTTTTT.